This T cell receptor beta chain was sequenced for a study of long-term antiretroviral therapy in people with HIV. Per donor, a minimum of one pre-ART and a minimum of two post-ART PBMC samples were available. The cryopreserved samples used held roughly 0.9-10 million PBMC prior to extraction of DNA. Germline CDR1 is SGHAT and CDR2 is FQDESV (reference sequence). This CDR3 has 16 amino acids. With 5 bases removed from V and 1 base from J, the gap between germline ends came to 15 bases. The assay used was immunoSEQ (version v3.0), run at survey level. Only in-frame clones appear in the TCRdb table, and some are missing; sequencing was by immunoSEQ multiplex PCR. Of 25,000 to 35,000 clones listed, about 93% are singletons.

The chain is built from TRBV11-1 and TRBJ1-3, with D possibly matching TRBD1 (5 bases). The sequences come from unsorted PBMCs, collected about 6.7 years after starting antiretroviral therapy. The receptor was derived from a woman aged 40 to 50 with HIV. The CDR3 spells CASSLGTANSGNTIYF. The CDR3 DNA sequence: TGTGCCAGCAGCCTCGGGACGGCAAATTCTGGAAACACCATATATTTT.